The clone carrying this TCR beta chain was counted between two and nine times. Its cognate antigen is unknown. The sample comes from a study of STAT5B mutations in CD4+ large granular lymphocyte leukemia. Whole-study findings and limits: TRBV06-family usage was enriched in top patient clones (8/27) versus controls (2/35). Patient CD4-sorted repertoires looked more clonal than healthy CD4+ repertoires, even without putative leukemic clones. Main leukemic clonotypes were patient-specific, but 20% to 25% appeared at low frequency elsewhere.

Sequencing was at survey level. Sequenced by immunoSEQ multiplex PCR; TCRdb stores in-frame clones only, minus some. The data show 35,000 or so clones, 70% to 90% seen once. Trimming removed 5 bases at V and 1 base at J, with 9 bases between. The CDR3 is 14 amino acids. CDR1 MNHEY and CDR2 SVGAGI come from the germline V gene. This sequence was found in a human donor in good health. J is TRBJ1-5 and V is TRBV6-5, with D possibly TRBD1 on 6 matching bases. Sequenced sample: CD4+ T cells from blood buffy coats. The CDR3 loop reads CASSRQASNQPQHF. The CDR3 DNA reads TGTGCCAGCAGTAGACAGGCAAGCAATCAGCCCCAGCATTTT.